Listed here are 15 T cell receptor beta chains from one sample, sequenced in a study of spatial heterogeneity in lung cancer. TCRdb recomputed calls from the 5' RACE reads with MiXCR, one row per CDR3 protein. This sample has tens of thousands of distinct CDR3 sequences, with less than 5.5% found just once. Time point in this sample: sample taken at primary tumor resection. From tumor, nontumor lung or frozen PBMC, whole RNA was taken unsorted for sequencing. Sequenced material: PBMCs, taken at surgery. The source is a female donor with early-stage non-small cell lung cancer.

This clonotype has a handful of counts. This could be a read error, since a much larger clone is one nucleotide away. The rearrangement uses TRBV7-8 and TRBJ2-3, with 13 bases aligning to TRBD2. Germline assignment: CDR1 SGHVS and CDR2 FQNEAQ. V dropped 3 bases and J dropped 4; count of bases not matched to a gene: 4. The CDR3 has 16 amino acids. CDR3 sequence (DNA): TGTGCCAGCAGCTTTCAACTAGCGGGAGGGGCAGATACGCAGTATTTT. Translated, it gives CASSFQLAGGADTQYF.

This clonotype was seen many times. The chain uses TRBV3-1 and TRBJ2-5; 8 bases map to TRBD1. The V gene end was trimmed by 4 bases and the J gene end by 4 bases; junction bases not matched to a gene: 8. Germline V lookup: CDR1 LGHDT, CDR2 YNNKEL (reference sequence). The CDR3 is made up of 15 amino acids. The CDR3 bases are TGTGCCAGCAGCCCCGAGACAGGGGTCGGAGAGACCCAGTACTTC. Encoded protein: CASSPETGVGETQYF.

This clonotype has more than one count but fewer than ten. The chain joins TRBV6-1 to TRBJ1-1; maybe TRBD1 (5 bases). The CDR3 has 13 amino acids. CDR1 is MNHNS and CDR2 is SASEGT in the germline V gene. V lost 4 bases, J lost 5 bases, and 11 bases lay in between. The CDR3 coding sequence is TGTGCCAGCAGTGCGGACCGGGGGACTGAAGCTTTCTTT. It codes for CASSADRGTEAFF.

In its sample, this clonotype was seen a few times. This sequence joins TRBV6-1 and TRBJ2-1, with 7 bases that match TRBD2. J gave up 7 bases and V 2 bases, and 5 bases lay outside the gene matches. This CDR3 has 14 amino acids. The germline CDR1 and CDR2 sequences are MNHNS and SASEGT. The DNA for the CDR3 is TGTGCCAGCAGTGAAAAGGCCGGGGGGAATGAGCAGTTCTTC. It encodes CASSEKAGGNEQFF.

This clonotype was recorded many times. The chain has TRBV7-8 and TRBJ1-2; 10 nucleotides align to TRBD1. CDR3 size: 15 residues. Unmatched junction bases numbered 7, after V lost 5 bases and J lost 4 bases. The V gene's germline CDR1 is SGHVS and CDR2 FQNEAQ. This CDR3 reads CASSLDRGLGYGYTF. The CDR3 nucleotides read TGTGCCAGCAGCCTCGACAGGGGGCTCGGCTATGGCTACACCTTC. The full variable domain, its missing parts supplied by reference TRBV7-8 and TRBJ1-2, is GAGVSQSPRYKVAKRGQDVALRCDPISGHVSLFWYQQALGQGPEFLTYFQNEAQLDKSGLPSDRFFAERPEGSVSTLKIQRTQQEDSAVYLCASSLDRGLGYGYTFGSGTRLTVV.

This clonotype was counted many times. The chain uses TRBV20-1 and TRBJ1-1; no clear D gene. The ends were cut back, 1 base at V and 0 bases at J, with 3 bases in the middle. CDR3 length: 12 residues. CDR1 and CDR2 from the germline V gene are DFQATT and SNEGSKA (reference sequence). The CDR3 protein is CSARVLNTEAFF. CDR3 bases: TGCAGTGCTAGAGTACTGAACACTGAAGCTTTCTTT.

This clonotype appeared many times. V gene TRBV29-1 combines with J gene TRBJ2-1, with 10 bases that match TRBD2. Losses at the gene ends were 6 bases for V and 5 bases for J; bases not matched to a gene: 7. CDR3 length: 14 amino acids. CDR1 is SQVTM, CDR2 ANQGSEA, per germline. In nucleotides, the CDR3 is TGCAGCGTCGGGCGGACTAGCGGAAACAATGAGCAGTTCTTC. Protein: CSVGRTSGNNEQFF.

There are many counts of this clonotype. The chain carries TRBV12-3 or TRBV12-4 and TRBJ1-2; the D is unclear. Trimming took 9 bases from V and 4 from J, leaving 18 bases between them. The CDR3 runs to 14 residues. The CDR3 protein is CASLHSRRRYGYTF. CDR3 nucleotide sequence: TGTGCCAGTTTACATTCCCGGAGGCGCTATGGCTACACCTTC.

Ten or more counts support this clonotype. The chain has TRBV7-9 and TRBJ2-6; perhaps TRBD2 as D (6 bases). CDR1 is SEHNR and CDR2 is FQNEAQ in the germline V gene (reference sequence). The CDR3 totals 17 residues. Trimming removed 4 bases at V and 0 bases at J, with 13 bases between. CDR3 in amino acids: CASSSRGRTSGANVLTF. CDR3 nucleotide sequence: TGTGCCAGCAGCTCGCGGGGACGGACCTCTGGGGCCAACGTCCTGACTTTC.

The table lists this clonotype with many counts. The gene calls are TRBV3-1 and TRBJ1-3; D ambiguous. The V end was cut by 0 bases, the J end by 7 bases, with 4 bases between. Germline CDR1 is LGHDT and CDR2 is YNNKEL (reference sequence). The CDR3 loop spans 12 amino acids. CDR3 bases: TGTGCCAGCAGCCAAGAGGAGAACACCATATATTTT. It translates to CASSQEENTIYF.

The chain couples TRBV6-1 to TRBJ2-5; 7 positions match TRBD1. Germline loops: CDR1 MNHNS, CDR2 SASEGT. CDR3 length: 13 amino acids. V dropped 6 bases and J dropped 7; count of bases not matched to a gene: 8. The CDR3 nucleotides read TGTGCCAGCAGCGCGACAGGGTCTGGGACCCAGTACTTC. Residues: CASSATGSGTQYF.

This clonotype came up many times. V is TRBV2 and J is TRBJ2-6, with 9 bases lining up with TRBD1. The CDR3 is 18 residues long. From germline, CDR1 is SNHLY and CDR2 FYNNEI. J gave up 1 base and V 6 bases, and 10 bases lay outside the gene matches. The CDR3 nucleotides are TGTGCCAGCAGGCACAGGGACAGGGCGATGTCTGGGGCCAACGTCCTGACTTTC. It yields the protein CASRHRDRAMSGANVLTF.

This clonotype was seen at least ten times. V and J are TRBV24-1 and TRBJ2-2; D possibly matches TRBD1 or TRBD2 (6 bases each). CDR3 length equals 15 residues. Trimming cost V 10 bases and J 2 bases, with 16 bases left between them. In germline, CDR1 is KGHDR, CDR2 SFDVKD. This CDR3 reads CATAGQGKNTGELFF. In nucleotides, the CDR3 is TGTGCCACGGCGGGGCAGGGGAAAAACACCGGGGAGCTGTTTTTT.

This clonotype occurred many times. The gene calls are TRBV20-1 and TRBJ2-1, with TRBD1 matching over 8 bases. Germline V CDR1 and CDR2: DFQATT, SNEGSKA (reference sequence). J was trimmed by 7 bases and V by 1 base; bases with no gene match: 3. The CDR3 is 13 amino acids. Here the CDR3 reads CSARVRGPNEQFF. As DNA, the CDR3 is TGCAGTGCTAGAGTCAGGGGGCCAAATGAGCAGTTCTTC.

The genes are TRBV28 and TRBJ2-7; D might be TRBD2 (5 bases). The CDR3 covers 17 residues. The germline V gene encodes CDR1 MDHEN and CDR2 SYDVKM. The V end was cut by 3 bases, the J end by 0 bases, with 18 bases between. CDR3 nucleotides: TGTGCCAGCAGTTTCCCACCAGAGTGGGAGTACTCCTACGAGCAGTACTTC. Protein sequence: CASSFPPEWEYSYEQYF.